The clone carrying this T cell receptor (beta chain) has only a few counts. The antigen remains undetermined. This record belongs to a study of cytomegalovirus exposure and HLA in healthy donors. Study-wide points: A list of approximately 160 TCR beta chains associated with cytomegalovirus was given.

Trimming pared 3 bases from V and 0 bases from J, leaving 6 bases between. This CDR3 spans 15 amino acids. Germline CDR1 reads MNHNS; CDR2 reads SASEGT. The repertoire was sequenced with immunoSEQ multiplex PCR; TCRdb's copy has only in-frame clones and lacks some. This table holds about 150,000 clones, less than 90% found once. The donors were in the 120-subject validation cohort, distinct from the roughly 600-subject first cohort. The sequenced sample was PBMCs. The rearrangement links TRBV6-1 to TRBJ2-6; D may be TRBD1 (5 bases). This clonotype was sampled from a woman aged 18-29 years in good health and CMV-seropositive. CDR3 amino acids: CASSDDSSGANVLTF. The CDR3 DNA sequence: TGTGCCAGCAGTGATGACAGCTCTGGGGCCAACGTCCTGACTTTC.